Below are 26 T cell receptor beta chains sequenced from a single sample in a study of T cell repertoires in cytomegalovirus infection. TCRdb redid the calling of the reads with MiXCR, one entry per CDR3 protein. The top ten hold around 4.4% of the sample, which has some 200,000 distinct CDR3 sequences, about a tenth seen once. The sequenced sample consisted of PBMCs. Receptors were obtained from a human donor in good health (CMV status not recorded). Some clones in this sample may be carry-over from other donors' samples.

The rearrangement joins TRBV7-9 to TRBJ2-7; no definite D call. The CDR3 sequence is 15 residues long. V lost 5 bases, J lost 4 bases, and 18 bases lay in between. The germline V gene has CDR1 SEHNR and CDR2 FQNEAQ (reference sequence). For the CDR3, the DNA is TGTGCCAGCAGCCCAGCAGAGAGTATTGGTTACGAGCAGTACTTC. Translated: CASSPAESIGYEQYF.

Many counts were recorded for this clonotype. This chain connects TRBV6-2 or TRBV6-3 to TRBJ2-2, with TRBD2 matching 9 bases. The CDR3 loop spans 13 amino acids. Germline V gives CDR1 MNHEY, CDR2 SVGEGT. J gave up 5 bases and V 8 bases, and 3 bases lay outside the gene matches. CDR3 amino acids: CASLLAGTGELFF. CDR3 coding DNA: TGTGCCAGCCTTCTAGCGGGAACCGGGGAGCTGTTTTTT.

This clonotype was detected ten times or more. The chain is built from TRBV6-1 and TRBJ2-1; 11 bases align to TRBD2. V trimming: 4 bases; J trimming: 7 bases; junction bases outside the gene matches: 3. Germline V gene lookup returns CDR1 MNHNS and CDR2 SASEGT. CDR3 size: 14 residues. The CDR3 DNA sequence: TGTGCCAGCAGTGGGACTAGCGGGTTGAATGAGCAGTTCTTC. Its translation: CASSGTSGLNEQFF.

The chain joins TRBV4-3 to TRBJ2-3, with TRBD1 as a possible D gene (6 bases). Trimming took off 0 bases at V and 0 bases at J, with 7 bases between the two ends. The CDR3 is 15 amino acids. The germline gives CDR1 LGHNA, CDR2 YSLEER. CDR3 loop: CASSQDRGSTDTQYF. CDR3 DNA: TGCGCCAGCAGCCAAGACAGGGGAAGCACAGATACGCAGTATTTT.

This clonotype was recorded many times. The rearrangement links TRBV6-5 to TRBJ1-2, with D possibly being TRBD1 (6 bases). Trimming cost V 7 bases and J 2 bases, with 8 bases left between them. The CDR3 has 12 amino acids. The germline gives CDR1 MNHEY, CDR2 SVGAGI. CDR3 region: CASTGANYGYTF. The CDR3, as DNA: TGTGCCAGCACAGGGGCAAACTATGGCTACACCTTC.

This clonotype showed up many times. This rearrangement joins TRBV7-2 to TRBJ2-5, with D unclear. CDR3 size: 13 residues. Germline V CDR1 and CDR2: SGHTA, FQGNSA. Trimming stripped 2 bases from V and 5 bases from J, with 9 bases between. This chain's CDR3 is CASSLSLDETQYF. The CDR3 nucleotides are TGTGCCAGCAGCTTAAGCCTCGACGAGACCCAGTACTTC.

This clonotype has more than one count but fewer than ten. V and J are TRBV12-3 or TRBV12-4 and TRBJ2-3, with 12 bases aligning to TRBD1. This CDR3 comprises 17 residues. V lost 4 bases to trimming and J lost 5 bases; unmatched junction nucleotides: 10. Here the CDR3 DNA reads TGTGCCAGCAGTTCCGGGGACAGGGGGCTGTCTGGAGATACGCAGTATTTT. Its translation: CASSSGDRGLSGDTQYF.

This clonotype was recorded at least ten times. The chain is built from TRBV28 and TRBJ2-3; no clear D gene. This CDR3 has 15 residues. Germline V gene sequence: CDR1 MDHEN, CDR2 SYDVKM. The V end lost 5 bases, the J end lost 0 bases, and 12 bases lay between the germline ends. The CDR3 DNA is TGTGCCAGCAGTACCTACACAACTAGCACAGATACGCAGTATTTT. As protein: CASSTYTTSTDTQYF.

In this sample, this clonotype turned up many times. V and J are TRBV28 and TRBJ2-7; TRBD1 or TRBD2 may be the D gene (5 bases each). This CDR3 is built from 14 residues. Germline V gives CDR1 MDHEN, CDR2 SYDVKM. V lost 5 bases and J 3 bases, leaving 14 bases between the germline ends. CDR3 DNA: TGTGCCAGCAGTCCCGTTGGGGGATTCTACGAGCAGTACTTC. This translates into CASSPVGGFYEQYF.

A few counts support this clonotype. The chain joins TRBV7-4 to TRBJ1-1; TRBD1 agrees at 10 bases. V lost 3 bases and J lost 0; bases outside the gene matches: 10. CDR1 SGHVT and CDR2 SQSDAQ come from the germline V gene. CDR3 length: 18 residues. This chain's CDR3 is CASSFRTPGQGLNTEAFF. In DNA form, the CDR3 reads TGTGCCAGCAGCTTCAGAACTCCGGGACAGGGGCTGAACACTGAAGCTTTCTTT.

This clonotype was detected ten times or more. V and J are TRBV28 and TRBJ1-5; TRBD1 might be the D (6 bases). Trimming left V 2 bases short and J 8 bases short, with 13 bases between. Germline V gene lookup returns CDR1 MDHEN and CDR2 SYDVKM. The CDR3 is 14 amino acids. Here the CDR3 reads CASSLGGGLKPQHF. In DNA form, the CDR3 reads TGTGCCAGCAGTTTAGGGGGGGGGCTGAAGCCCCAGCATTTT.

The chain combines TRBV18 with TRBJ1-1; TRBD1 might be the D (5 bases). V was clipped by 10 bases and J by 3 bases, with 21 bases between them. The CDR3 loop spans 15 amino acids. Germline V CDR1 and CDR2: KGHSH, LQKENI. CDR3 sequence: CATHERSTAHTEAFF. Here the CDR3 DNA reads TGTGCCACCCACGAAAGGTCGACAGCCCACACTGAAGCTTTCTTT.

This clonotype has ten or more counts. The genes are TRBV7-9 and TRBJ2-7; D is ambiguous. There are 13 residues in the CDR3. Trimming removed 2 bases from V and 4 bases from J, with 9 bases in between. CDR1 and CDR2 from the germline V gene are SEHNR and FQNEAQ (reference sequence). CDR3 in DNA: TGTGCCAGCAGCTTACCCACGCAATACGAGCAGTACTTC. It encodes CASSLPTQYEQYF. Full variable domain (outside the CDR3, taken from reference TRBV7-9 and TRBJ2-7): DTGVSQNPRHKITKRGQNVTFRCDPISEHNRLYWYRQTLGQGPEFLTYFQNEAQLEKSRLLSDRFSAERPKGSFSTLEIQRTEQGDSAMYLCASSLPTQYEQYFGPGTRLTVT.

This clonotype was picked up many times. J is TRBJ2-6 and V is TRBV5-5, with unresolved D. This CDR3 comprises 14 residues. The germline V gene encodes CDR1 SGHKS and CDR2 YYEKEE (reference sequence). Trimming took off 6 bases at V and 0 bases at J, with 7 bases between the two ends. The CDR3 nucleotides read TGTGCCAGCAATGACCTCTCTGGGGCCAACGTCCTGACTTTC. It is translated as CASNDLSGANVLTF.

In its sample, this clonotype was seen many times. V is TRBV7-6 and J is TRBJ2-1; D unclear. Between the trimmed V and J ends, which lost 5 bases and 1 base, there was a span of 6 bases. The CDR3 has 13 residues. In germline, CDR1 is SGHVS, CDR2 FNYEAQ. Here the CDR3 reads CASSLESYNEQFF. The CDR3, as DNA: TGTGCCAGCAGCCTAGAATCCTACAATGAGCAGTTCTTC.

This clonotype was detected ten times or more. The CDR3: CASSPHLGGRGEQYF. In nucleotides, the CDR3 is TGTGCCAGCAGTCCCCACTTAGGCGGGAGAGGCGAGCAGTACTTC. J is TRBJ2-7 and V is TRBV28; 7 positions agree with TRBD2. CDR1 MDHEN and CDR2 SYDVKM come from the germline V gene. V lost 5 bases and J lost 6; bases outside the gene matches: 13. The CDR3 sequence is 15 residues long.

Comment on this clonotype: A much larger clone differs from this one at a single base, so this may be a read error. This sequence joins TRBV19 and TRBJ1-5; D possibly corresponds to TRBD1 (6 bases). This CDR3 comprises 14 residues. V shed 8 bases and J shed 4 bases, with 15 bases lying between them. Germline loops: CDR1 LNHDA, CDR2 SQIVND (reference sequence). The CDR3 region is CASQRYRVNQPQHF. DNA of the CDR3: TGTGCCAGTCAGCGGTACAGGGTTAATCAGCCCCAGCATTTT. Drawing the rest from reference TRBV19 and TRBJ1-5, the complete variable domain is DGGITQSPKYLFRKEGQNVTLSCEQNLNHDAMYWYRQDPGQGLRLIYYSQIVNDFQKGDIAEGYSVSREKKESFPLTVTSAQKNPTAFYLCASQRYRVNQPQHFGDGTRLSIL.

This clonotype was detected ten times or more. The chain joins TRBV7-2 to TRBJ2-1; TRBD1 matches at 8 bases. The length of the CDR3 is 15 residues. The V gene's germline CDR1 is SGHTA and CDR2 FQGNSA. V trimming: 5 bases; J trimming: 8 bases; junction bases outside the gene matches: 11. The CDR3 region has the DNA TGTGCCAGCAGCGCCCGGGACAGGCTGGGGGATGAGCAGTTCTTC. Its protein product is CASSARDRLGDEQFF.

This clonotype was seen at least ten times. The chain uses TRBV7-9 and TRBJ1-5; D unclear. Germline V gene data show CDR1 as SEHNR and CDR2 as FQNEAQ (reference sequence). V was shortened by 0 bases and J by 1 base, with 13 bases between the two germline ends. The CDR3 loop spans 17 amino acids. CDR3 sequence: CASSLAIGLRSNQPQHF. For the CDR3, the DNA is TGTGCCAGCAGCTTAGCCATCGGGTTGAGAAGCAATCAGCCCCAGCATTTT.

The sample holds many counts of this clonotype. This rearrangement joins TRBV7-9 to TRBJ1-1, with a possible D match to TRBD1 (6 bases). V dropped 0 bases and J dropped 4 bases, with 9 bases sitting between them. The length of the CDR3 is 14 residues. Germline V lookup: CDR1 SEHNR, CDR2 FQNEAQ (reference sequence). The CDR3 nucleotides read TGTGCCAGCAGCTTAGCGGAGGGGGGCACTGAAGCTTTCTTT. It translates to CASSLAEGGTEAFF.

This clonotype was seen more than once but under ten times. This chain connects TRBV6-5 to TRBJ2-1; 16 positions agree with TRBD2. Germline CDR1 reads MNHEY; CDR2 reads SVGAGI. The CDR3 totals 17 residues. The junction had 7 bases not matched to a gene; V was cut back by 2 bases and J by 9 bases. CDR3 coding DNA: TGTGCCAGCAGTTACCTGGGGACTAGCGGGAGGGGGACTGAGCAGTTCTTC. Its protein product is CASSYLGTSGRGTEQFF.

This rearrangement joins TRBV29-1 to TRBJ2-7; D is perhaps TRBD1 (5 bases). Trimming removed 7 bases at V and 0 bases at J, with 10 bases between. The CDR3 spans 12 residues. The germline V gene encodes CDR1 SQVTM and CDR2 ANQGSEA. The CDR3 reads CSAREFSYEQYF. CDR3 nucleotide sequence: TGCAGCGCCAGGGAATTCTCCTACGAGCAGTACTTC.

This clonotype showed up just a few times. V usage is TRBV11-2 and J usage is TRBJ2-1; maybe TRBD2 (7 bases). This CDR3 spans 14 amino acids. The V end lost 0 bases, the J end lost 8 bases, and 11 bases lay between the germline ends. The germline V gene has CDR1 SGHAT and CDR2 FQNNGV. CDR3 residues: CASSLEGGAHEQFF. DNA for the CDR3: TGTGCCAGCAGCTTAGAGGGGGGGGCCCATGAGCAGTTCTTC.

This clonotype was picked up many times. The chain uses TRBV28 and TRBJ1-2; 7 bases fit TRBD1. The CDR3 consists of 18 residues. Trimming took 6 bases from V and 3 from J; bases not matched to a gene: 19. The germline V gene has CDR1 MDHEN and CDR2 SYDVKM. The CDR3 region is CASSLLTDRSRGHYGYTF. The DNA of the CDR3 is TGTGCCAGCAGCCTTTTGACGGACAGGTCGAGGGGGCACTATGGCTACACCTTC.

The J gene is TRBJ1-1, the V gene TRBV5-1; 10 bases map to TRBD1. CDR3 length: 16 amino acids. With V trimmed by 4 bases and J by 1 base, 7 bases remained unmatched. Germline V gene lookup returns CDR1 SGHRS and CDR2 YFSETQ. CDR3 sequence reads: CASSPRQGARNTEAFF. The CDR3 DNA sequence: TGCGCCAGCAGCCCAAGACAGGGGGCAAGGAACACTGAAGCTTTCTTT.

A note on this clonotype: This may come from a read error, since a much larger clone is one base off. The rearrangement uses TRBV7-2 and TRBJ1-2; TRBD1 aligns across 9 bases. The CDR3 consists of 15 residues. Germline trimming cut 5 bases from V and 4 bases from J; bases unmatched to any gene: 8. The germline CDR1 and CDR2 sequences are SGHTA and FQGNSA. This CDR3 is CASSLGGQGGYGYTF. CDR3 in DNA: TGTGCCAGCAGCCTCGGGGGACAGGGTGGCTATGGCTACACCTTC. Full variable domain (remainder filled in from reference TRBV7-2 and TRBJ1-2): GAGVSQSPSNKVTEKGKDVELRCDPISGHTALYWYRQSLGQGLEFLIYFQGNSAPDKSGLPSDRFSAERTGGSVSTLTIQRTQQEDSAVYLCASSLGGQGGYGYTFGSGTRLTVV.